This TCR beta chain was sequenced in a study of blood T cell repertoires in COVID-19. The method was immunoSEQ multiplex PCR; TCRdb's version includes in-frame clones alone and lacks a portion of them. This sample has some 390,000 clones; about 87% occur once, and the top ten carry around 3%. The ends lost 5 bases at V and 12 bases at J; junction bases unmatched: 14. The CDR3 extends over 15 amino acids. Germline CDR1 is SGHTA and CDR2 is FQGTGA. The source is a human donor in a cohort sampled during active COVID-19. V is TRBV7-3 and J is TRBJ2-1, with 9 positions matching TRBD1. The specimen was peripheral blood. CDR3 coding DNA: TGTGCCAGCAGCCCAGCAACTTGGGACAGGGAGGGGCAGTTCTTC. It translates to CASSPATWDREGQFF.